The T cell receptor (beta chain) described here comes from a study of CD8 T cells in ankylosing spondylitis. General study results and limits: Past studies reported some motif variants in reactive arthritis synovial fluid and blood. Clones tied to disease were said to be significantly enriched in matched ankylosing spondylitis synovial fluid. Ankylosing spondylitis blood seemed to carry a telltale TCR beta motif made of seven or eight highly homologous variants.

For TCR beta, libraries came from quantitative 5'-RACE with molecular barcodes. TCRdb redid the calling of the 5' RACE reads with MiXCR, one entry per CDR3 protein. Here the sample spans fewer than 400,000 distinct CDR3 sequences, under 25% being singletons. This clonotype showed up just a few times. The target antigen is unknown. Deletions cut 5 bases from V and 3 bases from J, with 10 bases between. This CDR3 spans 14 amino acids. The rearrangement uses TRBV12-3 or TRBV12-4 and TRBJ1-4; D is undetermined. The sequencing input was blood, either unsorted or a sorted T cell fraction (not recorded which). The clonotype comes from a male donor with ankylosing spondylitis. In DNA form, the CDR3 reads TGTGCCAGCAGTCCCCTCTCCGCTAATGAAAAACTGTTTTTT. This translates into CASSPLSANEKLFF.